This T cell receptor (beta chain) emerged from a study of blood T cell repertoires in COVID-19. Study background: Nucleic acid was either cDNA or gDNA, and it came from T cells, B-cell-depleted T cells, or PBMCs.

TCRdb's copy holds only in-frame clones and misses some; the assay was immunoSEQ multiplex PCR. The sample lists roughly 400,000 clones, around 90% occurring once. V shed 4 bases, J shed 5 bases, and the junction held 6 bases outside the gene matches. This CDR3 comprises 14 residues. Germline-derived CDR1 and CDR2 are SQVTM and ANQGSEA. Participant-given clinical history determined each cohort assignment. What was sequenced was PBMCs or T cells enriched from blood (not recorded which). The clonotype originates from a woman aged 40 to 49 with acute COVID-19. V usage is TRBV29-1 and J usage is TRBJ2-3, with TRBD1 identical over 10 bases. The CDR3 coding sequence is TGCAGCGTTGTGGTCGGGACAGGGGAAGATACGCAGTATTTT. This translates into CSVVVGTGEDTQYF.